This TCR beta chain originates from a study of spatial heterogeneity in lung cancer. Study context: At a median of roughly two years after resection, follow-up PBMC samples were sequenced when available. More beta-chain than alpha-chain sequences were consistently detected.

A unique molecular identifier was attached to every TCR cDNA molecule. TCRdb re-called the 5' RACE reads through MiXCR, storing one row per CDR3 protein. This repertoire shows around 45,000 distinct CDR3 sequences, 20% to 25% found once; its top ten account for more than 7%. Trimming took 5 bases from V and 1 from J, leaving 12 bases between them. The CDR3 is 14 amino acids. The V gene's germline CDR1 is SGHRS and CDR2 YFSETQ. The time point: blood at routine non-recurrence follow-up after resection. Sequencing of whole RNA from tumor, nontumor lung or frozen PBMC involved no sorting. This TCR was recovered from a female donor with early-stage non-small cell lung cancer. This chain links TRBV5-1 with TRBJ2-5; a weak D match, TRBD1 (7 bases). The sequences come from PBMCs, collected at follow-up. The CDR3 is CASRLQGGQETQYF. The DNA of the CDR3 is TGCGCCAGCAGACTTCAGGGGGGCCAAGAGACCCAGTACTTC.